This note documents a single T cell receptor (beta chain) sequence. Antigen: not known. Vbeta (60) and Jbeta (13) primers were used in the PCR. Here immunoSEQ multiplex PCR was the method, and the copy in TCRdb shows in-frame clones only, minus some. This table has 200,000 to 250,000 clones, around 80% appearing once. The source of the sample is a study of cytomegalovirus exposure and HLA in healthy donors. V dropped 2 bases and J dropped 9; count of bases not matched to a gene: 6. There are 15 residues in the CDR3. CDR1 and CDR2 from the germline V gene are SEHNR and FQNEAQ (reference sequence). Overall study results and limits: HLA restriction was apparent for most CMV-associated TCR beta chains in a later analysis. The authors judged a highly shared variant cluster likely a sequencing artifact. TCR beta chains associated with HLA were, in a later analysis, more clonally expanded than equally common others.

The receptor was isolated from a boy aged 5-17 years in good health and CMV-seronegative. Sequenced: PBMCs. The chain employs TRBV7-9 and TRBJ1-6; TRBD1 aligns across 8 bases. The CDR3 spells CASSLRTGYGSPLHF. In nucleotides, the CDR3 is TGTGCCAGCAGCTTAAGGACAGGGTACGGTTCACCCCTCCACTTT.